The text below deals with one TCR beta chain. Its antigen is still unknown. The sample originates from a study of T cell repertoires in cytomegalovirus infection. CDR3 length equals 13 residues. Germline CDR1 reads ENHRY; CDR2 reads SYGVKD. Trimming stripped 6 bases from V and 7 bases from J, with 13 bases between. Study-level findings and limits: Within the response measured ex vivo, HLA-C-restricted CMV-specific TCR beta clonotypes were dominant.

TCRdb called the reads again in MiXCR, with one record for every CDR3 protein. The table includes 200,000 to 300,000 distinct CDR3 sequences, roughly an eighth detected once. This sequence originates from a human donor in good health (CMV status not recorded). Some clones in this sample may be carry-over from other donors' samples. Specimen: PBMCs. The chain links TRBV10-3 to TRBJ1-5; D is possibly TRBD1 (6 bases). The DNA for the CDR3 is TGTGCCATCAGCTTACAGGGAGAACAGCCCCAGCATTTT. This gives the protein CAISLQGEQPQHF.